Below, one TCR beta chain is given with its context. Which antigen it targets is not known. Per-base quality was not reported, and no clone a single base away is much larger than it. TCRbeta CDR3 regions were amplified from genomic DNA by means of the immunoSEQ Assay, a bias-controlled multiplex PCR. On the study's bioinformatics: Within the assay, amplification of reference gene primers was used to estimate how many nucleated cells each sample contained. To quantify the absolute abundance of each unique TCRbeta CDR3 rearrangement, sequence reads were collapsed and filtered. For each sample, productive Simpson clonality was calculated as the square root of Simpson's diversity index over productive rearrangements. TCRdb holds this immuneACCESS table with in-frame rearrangements only. Some clones are missing; in checked studies, unresolved V genes explain under half, and the rest has no known cause. D and trimming were read from the DNA, whereas the V and J calls and clone size are those reported in that table. The table for this sample lists tens of thousands of clones; around nine tenths of them were counted only once. In total, the top ten clones hold around 2.3% of the sample.

Each collaborating institution followed its own protocols to collect whole blood in K2EDTA tubes. For TCRbeta analysis, collaborators shipped samples in one of three forms: frozen whole blood, isolated PBMCs, or DNA extracted from either of those sample types. This specimen comes from a study of blood T cell repertoires in COVID-19 (dated by TCRdb to the early 2020s). Background for the entire study: The collaborator samples originated in the United States, Italy and Spain and spanned the acute and convalescent phases of COVID-19. A de-identified subject ID, COVID-19 status, age in years and sex were almost always included in the sample metadata. The material from the prospective study consisted of cDNA or gDNA derived from T cells, B-cell-depleted T cells, or PBMCs. Where available, HLA class I and class II types were taken from metadata supplied by the sample provider and were not determined by assay-based typing. The samples were drawn from two sources: the first 160 participants of the ongoing ImmuneRACE study, and 1,254 subjects contributed by 6 global collaborators. The repertoires were released in a freely available public database intended as a resource for research on the immune response to SARS-CoV-2. The dataset comprised deeply sampled blood TCRbeta repertoires from subjects exposed to, actively infected with, or recovered from COVID-19. Study-wide conclusions, independent of this receptor: The amount of clinical and demographic metadata varied by source and participant and was provided uncurated.

The CDR3 numbers 14 residues from cysteine through phenylalanine. Of the read, only the CDR3 DNA is kept; its 42 bases are in frame from base 1. The germline V gene specifies SGHVS as CDR1 and FNYEAQ as CDR2. Trimming takes 0 bases from V and 4 bases from J, and the germline ends sit 9 bases apart. Sequencing was performed on peripheral blood. In this chain, TRBV7-6 is recombined with TRBJ1-1; the D gene is possibly TRBD1, with 5 bases matching. The origin of this receptor is a human donor in a cohort sampled during active COVID-19. The base sequence is TGTGCCAGCAGCTTAGCGCGGGGGAGCACTGAAGCTTTCTTT. Its protein reads: CASSLARGSTEAFF. Extended through the reference TRBV7-6 and TRBJ1-1 proteins, this CDR3 yields the full variable domain: GAGVSQSPRYKVTKRGQDVALRCDPISGHVSLYWYRQALGQGPEFLTYFNYEAQQDKSGLPNDRFSAERPEGSISTLTIQRTEQRDSAMYRCASSLARGSTEAFFGQGTRLTVV.